One T cell receptor beta chain is described in this entry. Its target is unknown. This sample was included in a study of T cells expressing NK-cell markers. About the study: Of eight sequenced donors, seven were HCMV-seropositive and one HCMV-seronegative.

Per germline, CDR1 LGHNA and CDR2 YSLEER. The CDR3 covers 14 residues. TCRdb reprocessed the 5' RACE reads and keeps a single row for each CDR3 protein, giving no DNA. The specimen's table records 500,000 to 700,000 distinct CDR3 sequences. Findings and caveats of the study: The leading position in the CD3+CD56-NKG2C+ fraction of several donors also went to these clonotypes. Evidence did not settle whether expanded NKG2C+ T cell clones targeted HCMV.

The rearrangement links TRBV4-3 to TRBJ2-3; TCRdb returns TRBD2, unconfirmable since there is no DNA. The clonotype comes from a man aged 18 to 30 in good health. What was sequenced was blood T cells: a sorted CD56 or NKG2C T cell subset, CD4+ or CD8+ T cells, or bulk PBMC T cells (not recorded which). Here the CDR3 reads CASSLSGDADTQYF.